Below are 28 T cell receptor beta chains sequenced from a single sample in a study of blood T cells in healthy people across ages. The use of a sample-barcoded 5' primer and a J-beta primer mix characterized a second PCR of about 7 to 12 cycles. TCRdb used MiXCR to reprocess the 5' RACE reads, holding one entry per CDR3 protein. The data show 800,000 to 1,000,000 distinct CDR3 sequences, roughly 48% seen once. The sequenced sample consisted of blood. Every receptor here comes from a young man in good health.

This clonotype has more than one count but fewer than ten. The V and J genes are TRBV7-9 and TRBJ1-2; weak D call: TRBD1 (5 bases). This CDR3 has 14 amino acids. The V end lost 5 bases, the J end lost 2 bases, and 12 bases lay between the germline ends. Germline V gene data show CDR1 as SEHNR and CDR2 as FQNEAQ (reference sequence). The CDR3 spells CASSPGTLNYGYTF. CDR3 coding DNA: TGTGCCAGCAGCCCTGGGACCTTGAACTATGGCTACACCTTC.

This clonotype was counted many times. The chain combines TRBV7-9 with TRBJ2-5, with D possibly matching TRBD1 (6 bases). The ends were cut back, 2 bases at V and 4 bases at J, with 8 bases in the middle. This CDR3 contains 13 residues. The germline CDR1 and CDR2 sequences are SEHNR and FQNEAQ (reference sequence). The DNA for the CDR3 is TGTGCCAGCAGCTTAACCAGGGGAGAGACCCAGTACTTC. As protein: CASSLTRGETQYF.

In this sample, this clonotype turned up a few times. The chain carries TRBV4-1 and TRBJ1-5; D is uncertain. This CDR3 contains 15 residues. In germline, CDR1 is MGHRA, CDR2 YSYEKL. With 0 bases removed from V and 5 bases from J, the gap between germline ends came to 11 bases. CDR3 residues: CASSQDSGRHQPQHF. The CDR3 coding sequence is TGCGCCAGCAGCCAAGATTCGGGGAGGCATCAGCCCCAGCATTTT.

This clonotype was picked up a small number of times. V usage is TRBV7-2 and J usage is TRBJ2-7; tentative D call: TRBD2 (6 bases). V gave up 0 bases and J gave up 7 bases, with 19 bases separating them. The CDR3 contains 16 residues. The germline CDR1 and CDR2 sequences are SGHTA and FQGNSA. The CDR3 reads CASSLASGLSYNEQYF. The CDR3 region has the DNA TGTGCCAGCAGCTTAGCGTCCGGACTATCCTACAATGAGCAGTACTTC.

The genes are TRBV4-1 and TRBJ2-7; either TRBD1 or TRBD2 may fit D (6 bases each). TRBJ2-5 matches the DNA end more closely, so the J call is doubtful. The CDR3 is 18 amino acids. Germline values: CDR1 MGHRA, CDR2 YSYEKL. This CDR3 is CASSQDDWGRGKPETQYF. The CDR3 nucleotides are TGCGCCAGCAGCCAAGATGATTGGGGGCGGGGAAAGCCAGAGACCCAGTACTTC.

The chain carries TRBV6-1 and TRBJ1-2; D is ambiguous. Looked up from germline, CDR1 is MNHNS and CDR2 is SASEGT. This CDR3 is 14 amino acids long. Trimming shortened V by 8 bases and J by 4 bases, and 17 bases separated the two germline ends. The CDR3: CASFSGGTIYGYTF. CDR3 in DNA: TGTGCCAGCTTCTCGGGCGGTACTATCTATGGCTACACCTTC.

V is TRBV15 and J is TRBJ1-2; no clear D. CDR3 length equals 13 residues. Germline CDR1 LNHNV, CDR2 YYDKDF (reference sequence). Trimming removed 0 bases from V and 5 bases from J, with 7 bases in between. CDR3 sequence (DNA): TGTGCCACCAGCAGAGATCAGTATTATGGCTACACCTTC. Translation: CATSRDQYYGYTF.

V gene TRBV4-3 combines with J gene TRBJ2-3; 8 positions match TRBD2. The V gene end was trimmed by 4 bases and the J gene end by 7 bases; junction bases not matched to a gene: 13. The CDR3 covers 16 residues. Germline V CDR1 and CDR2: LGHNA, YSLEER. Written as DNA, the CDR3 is TGCGCCAGCAGCCCAACCTCGCGGGGGGCGCTTAATACGCAGTATTTT. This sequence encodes CASSPTSRGALNTQYF.

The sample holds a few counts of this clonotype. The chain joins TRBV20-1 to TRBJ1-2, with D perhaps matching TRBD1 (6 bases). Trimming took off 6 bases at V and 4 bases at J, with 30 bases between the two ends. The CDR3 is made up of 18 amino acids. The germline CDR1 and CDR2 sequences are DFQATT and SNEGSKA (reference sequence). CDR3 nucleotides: TGCAGTGCCCCCCTCAAAGGACCACAGGGATGGTTCTCCTATGGCTACACCTTC. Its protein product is CSAPLKGPQGWFSYGYTF.

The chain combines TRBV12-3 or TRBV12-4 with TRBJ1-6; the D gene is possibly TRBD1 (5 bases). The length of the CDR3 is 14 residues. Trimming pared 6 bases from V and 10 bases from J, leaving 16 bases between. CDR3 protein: CASSNTGTASPLHF. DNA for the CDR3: TGTGCCAGCAGCAACACCGGGACGGCGTCACCCCTCCACTTT.

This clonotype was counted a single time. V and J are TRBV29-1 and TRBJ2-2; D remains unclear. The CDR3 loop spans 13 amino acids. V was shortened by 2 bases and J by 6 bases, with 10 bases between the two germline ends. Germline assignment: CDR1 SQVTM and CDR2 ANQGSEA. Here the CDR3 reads CSVERVGPGELFF. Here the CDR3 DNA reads TGCAGCGTTGAAAGAGTCGGGCCCGGGGAGCTGTTTTTT.

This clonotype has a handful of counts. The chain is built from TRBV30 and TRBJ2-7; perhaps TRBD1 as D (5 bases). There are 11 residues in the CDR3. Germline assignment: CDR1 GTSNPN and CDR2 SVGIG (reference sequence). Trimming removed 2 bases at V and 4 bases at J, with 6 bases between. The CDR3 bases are TGTGCCTGGAGTAGGGGTTACGAGCAGTACTTC. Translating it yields CAWSRGYEQYF. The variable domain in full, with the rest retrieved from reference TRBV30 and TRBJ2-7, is SQTIHQWPATLVQPVGSPLSLECTVEGTSNPNLYWYRQAAGRGLQLLFYSVGIGQISSEVPQNLSASRPQDRQFILSSKKLLLSDSGFYLCAWSRGYEQYFGPGTRLTVT.

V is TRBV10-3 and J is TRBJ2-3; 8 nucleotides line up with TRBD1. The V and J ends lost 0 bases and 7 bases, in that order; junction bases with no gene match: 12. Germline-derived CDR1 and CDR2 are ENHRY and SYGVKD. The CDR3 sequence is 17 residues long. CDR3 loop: CAISESNTGQGGNTQYF. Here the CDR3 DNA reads TGTGCCATCAGTGAGTCGAATACCGGACAGGGTGGGAATACGCAGTATTTT.

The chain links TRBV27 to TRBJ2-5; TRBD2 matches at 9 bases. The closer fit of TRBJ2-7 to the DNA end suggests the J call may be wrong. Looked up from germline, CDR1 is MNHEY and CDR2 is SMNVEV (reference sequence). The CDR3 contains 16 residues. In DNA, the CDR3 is TGTGCCAGCAGTTTATGGGCTAGCGGGGCGGCCTACGAGCAGTACTTC. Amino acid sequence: CASSLWASGAAYEQYF.

The CDR3 reads CASIGTSARTGELFF. In DNA form, the CDR3 reads TGTGCCAGCATTGGGACCTCGGCCCGCACCGGGGAGCTGTTTTTT. The J gene is TRBJ2-2, the V gene TRBV12-3 or TRBV12-4, with D perhaps assigned TRBD1 or TRBD2 (5 bases each). Trimming removed 7 bases from V and 4 bases from J, with 16 bases in between. This CDR3 is built from 15 residues.

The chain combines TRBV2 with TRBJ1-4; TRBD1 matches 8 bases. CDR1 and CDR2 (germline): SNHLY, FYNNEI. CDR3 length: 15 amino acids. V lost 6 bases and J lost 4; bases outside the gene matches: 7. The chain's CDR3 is CASRNQGQDNEKLFF. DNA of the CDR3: TGTGCCAGCAGGAACCAGGGACAGGATAATGAAAAACTGTTTTTT.

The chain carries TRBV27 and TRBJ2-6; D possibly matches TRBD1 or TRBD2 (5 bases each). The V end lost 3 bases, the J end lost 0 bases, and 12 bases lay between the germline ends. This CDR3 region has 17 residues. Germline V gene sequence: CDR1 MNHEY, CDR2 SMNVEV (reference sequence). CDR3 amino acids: CASSFGTPSSGANVLTF. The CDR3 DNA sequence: TGTGCCAGCAGTTTTGGGACGCCTAGCTCTGGGGCCAACGTCCTGACTTTC.

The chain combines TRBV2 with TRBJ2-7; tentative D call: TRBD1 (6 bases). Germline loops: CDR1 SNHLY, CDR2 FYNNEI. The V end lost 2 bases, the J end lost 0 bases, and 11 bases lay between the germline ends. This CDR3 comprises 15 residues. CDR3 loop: CASSEQGRNSYEQYF. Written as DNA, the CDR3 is TGTGCCAGCAGTGAACAGGGGAGAAACTCCTACGAGCAGTACTTC.

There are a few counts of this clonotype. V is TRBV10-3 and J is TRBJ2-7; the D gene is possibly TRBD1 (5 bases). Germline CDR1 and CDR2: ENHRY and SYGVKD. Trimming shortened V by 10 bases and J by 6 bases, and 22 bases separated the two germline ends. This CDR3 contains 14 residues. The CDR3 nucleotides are TGTGCCACCTCCCAGGGTCTTGGGGATGGCGAGCAGTACTTC. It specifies CATSQGLGDGEQYF.

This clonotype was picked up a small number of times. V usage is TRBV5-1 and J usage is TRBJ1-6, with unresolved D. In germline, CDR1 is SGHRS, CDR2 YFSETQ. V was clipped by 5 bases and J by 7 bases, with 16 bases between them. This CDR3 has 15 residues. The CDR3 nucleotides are TGCGCCAGCAGTTCCTCCGGTGCCTCGAATTCACCCCTCCACTTT. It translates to CASSSSGASNSPLHF.

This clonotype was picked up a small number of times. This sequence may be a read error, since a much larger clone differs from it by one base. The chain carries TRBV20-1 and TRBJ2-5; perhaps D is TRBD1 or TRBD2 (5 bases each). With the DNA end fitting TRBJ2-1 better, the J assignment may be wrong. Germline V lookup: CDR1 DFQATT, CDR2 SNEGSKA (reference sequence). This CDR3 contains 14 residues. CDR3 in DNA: TGCAGTGCTGGGGCCGGACTGTCCCAAGAGACCCAGTTCTTC. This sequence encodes CSAGAGLSQETQFF.

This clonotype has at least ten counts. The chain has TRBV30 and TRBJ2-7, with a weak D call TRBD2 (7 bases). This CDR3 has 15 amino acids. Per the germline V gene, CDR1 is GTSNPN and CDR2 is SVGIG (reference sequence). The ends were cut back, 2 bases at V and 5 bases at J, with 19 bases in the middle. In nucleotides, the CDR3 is TGTGCCTGGAGTCCCTTCGGGGGGCGCATCCACGAGCAGTACTTC. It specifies CAWSPFGGRIHEQYF.

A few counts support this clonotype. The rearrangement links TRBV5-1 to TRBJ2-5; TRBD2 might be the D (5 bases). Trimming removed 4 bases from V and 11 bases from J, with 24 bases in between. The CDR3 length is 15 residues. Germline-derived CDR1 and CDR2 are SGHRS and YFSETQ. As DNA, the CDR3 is TGCGCCAGCAGCCCGGGGTCTTCAGAGGTAGAGGAGCAGTACTTC. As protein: CASSPGSSEVEEQYF.

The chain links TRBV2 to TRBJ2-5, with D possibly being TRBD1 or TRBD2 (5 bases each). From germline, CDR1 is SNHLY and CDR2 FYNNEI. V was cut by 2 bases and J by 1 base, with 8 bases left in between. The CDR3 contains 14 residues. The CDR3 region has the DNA TGTGCCAGCAGTGAAACCGGGACCCAAGAGACCCAGTACTTC. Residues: CASSETGTQETQYF.

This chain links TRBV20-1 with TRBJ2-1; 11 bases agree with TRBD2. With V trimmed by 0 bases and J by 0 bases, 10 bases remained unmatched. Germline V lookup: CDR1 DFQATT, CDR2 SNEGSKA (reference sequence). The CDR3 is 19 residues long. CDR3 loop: CSARDVLAGGKSSYNEQFF. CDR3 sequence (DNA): TGCAGTGCTAGAGATGTTTTAGCGGGGGGGAAAAGCTCCTACAATGAGCAGTTCTTC.

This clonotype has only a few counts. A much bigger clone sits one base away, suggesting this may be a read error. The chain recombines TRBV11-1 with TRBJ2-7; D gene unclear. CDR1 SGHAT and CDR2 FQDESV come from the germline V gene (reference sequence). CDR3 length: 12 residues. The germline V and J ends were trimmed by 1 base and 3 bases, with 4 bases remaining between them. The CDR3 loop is CASSLVFYEQYF. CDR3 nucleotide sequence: TGTGCCAGCAGCTTAGTTTTCTACGAGCAGTACTTC.

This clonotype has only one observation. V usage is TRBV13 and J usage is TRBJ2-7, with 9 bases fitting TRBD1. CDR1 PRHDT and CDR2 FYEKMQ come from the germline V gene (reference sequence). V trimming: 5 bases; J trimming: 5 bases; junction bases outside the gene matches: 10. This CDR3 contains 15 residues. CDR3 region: CASSQGDRVLNEQYF. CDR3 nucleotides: TGTGCCAGCAGCCAGGGGGACAGGGTTCTAAACGAGCAGTACTTC.

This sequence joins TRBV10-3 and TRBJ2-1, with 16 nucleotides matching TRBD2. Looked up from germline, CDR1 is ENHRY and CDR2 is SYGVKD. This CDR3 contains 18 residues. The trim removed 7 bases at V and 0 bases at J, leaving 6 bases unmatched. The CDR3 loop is CAIKPGLAGGSSYNEQFF. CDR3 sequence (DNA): TGTGCCATCAAGCCGGGACTAGCGGGGGGGAGCTCCTACAATGAGCAGTTCTTC.